This T cell receptor (beta chain) emerged from a study of human T cells and chemical hapten exposure. Germline assignment: CDR1 SGHDT and CDR2 YYEEEE. The V gene end was trimmed by 2 bases and the J gene end by 0 bases; junction bases not matched to a gene: 7. The length of the CDR3 is 16 residues. Using its own MiXCR run on the RACE reads, TCRdb lists one record per CDR3 protein. The sample has roughly 380,000 distinct CDR3 sequences, about 6% seen once; the top ten hold approximately 5.4%. Time point denoted: patch test 2, 6 weeks after DPC sensitization. Treatment: therapeutic diphenylcyclopropenone sensitization with weekly scalp DPC.

Sequenced here: whole blood, sampled in connection with sensitization to the hapten diphenylcyclopropenone (DPC). The sequence was collected from a woman aged 18-29 years with alopecia areata. Some clones in this sample may be carry-over from other donors' samples. The chain employs TRBV5-6 and TRBJ2-7; 8 positions agree with TRBD1. Here the CDR3 reads CASSLRGQVISYEQYF. In DNA form, the CDR3 reads TGTGCCAGCAGCTTAAGGGGACAGGTCATCTCCTACGAGCAGTACTTC.